The text below deals with one TCR beta chain. Its specificity is not known. Profiling relied on immunoSEQ multiplex PCR, and the TCRdb table lists in-frame clones only, not all of them. The sample consists of tens of thousands of clones, 70% to 90% of them appearing once. The data were taken from a study of T cell responses to AZD1222 COVID-19 vaccine. Study findings and constraints: None of the repertoires were sampled until the peak T cell response had passed.

The CDR3 loop spans 12 amino acids. V was pared by 4 bases and J by 0 bases, with 1 base between. The TCR was taken from an adult who received the AZD1222 COVID-19 vaccine. The genes are TRBV12-3 or TRBV12-4 and TRBJ1-5; D is unclear. The sequencing here drew on peripheral blood, taken 28 days after the second AZD1222 dose. CDR3 coding DNA: TGTGCCAGCAGTTATAGCAATCAGCCCCAGCATTTT. As protein: CASSYSNQPQHF.